Below, one T cell receptor (beta chain) is given with its context. Its antigen specificity is not known. No much larger clone is present one base from it, and per-base qualities are unavailable. Including cysteine and phenylalanine, the CDR3 has 15 amino acids. Of the read, only the CDR3 DNA is kept; its 45 bases are in frame from base 1. Taken from the germline V gene (reference sequence), the CDR1 and CDR2 loops are DFQATT and SNEGSKA. V is shortened by 2 bases, J by 2 bases, and the region joining them spans 15 bases. The data are from a study of response to subunit inactivated influenza vaccine (dated by TCRdb to the late 2010s). In terms of the full investigation: To follow how T cells responded to a trivalent subunit inactivated influenza vaccine, the researchers relied on deep quantitative profiling of the T cell receptor repertoire.

The library was made by RT-PCR. Instrument on record: Illumina HiSeq 2500. TCRdb reanalyzed the raw reads on its own, using fastp at Q25 for trimming and MiXCR for clone calling, and kept in-frame beta chains. Each entry is one CDR3 protein sequence, shown with its most common DNA and genes. Counted in this sample were approximately 530,000 distinct CDR3 sequences; 7.2% of them appeared once. The ten largest clonotypes hold around 12% of the sample. Here is what the overall study found, with its caveats: The authors proposed that each seasonal influenza vaccination may bring in only a limited number of new T cells.

Specimen: PBMCs from blood, collected roughly 24 months after vaccination. This TCR derives from a man aged 50 to 69 who received an inactivated influenza vaccine. Donor details come from another sample of the same person, matched by shared clones. The rearranged segments are TRBV20-1 and TRBJ2-5; the best D guess is TRBD2, with 5 bases matching. CDR3 protein: CSARPRQRVQETQYF. The nucleotides read TGCAGTGCTAGACCCCGCCAGAGGGTACAAGAGACCCAGTACTTC.